Shown below are 3 T cell receptor beta chains from a single sample sequenced in a study of molecular identifiers for immune sequencing clone quantification. From the PCR reads, TCRdb called clonotypes with MiXCR, one entry per CDR3 protein. This table holds some 680,000 distinct CDR3 sequences, around 25% found once. The sample comprised naive CD8+ T cells from blood, with Jurkat cell RNA spiked in. The subset was: FACS-sorted CD8+CD4-CCR7+CD45RA+ naive T cells. The receptors originated from a human donor in good health. Some libraries in this study had Jurkat cell RNA spiked in.

The rearrangement joins TRBV6-1 to TRBJ1-2; tentative D call: TRBD1 (6 bases). The CDR3 runs 16 residues. The V gene lost 4 bases and the J gene lost 0 bases, with 15 bases spanning the gap. From germline, CDR1 is MNHNS and CDR2 SASEGT. CDR3: CASSVRDTQPNYGYTF. The CDR3 DNA follows: TGTGCCAGCAGTGTCCGGGACACCCAACCTAACTATGGCTACACCTTC.

This clonotype was recorded at least ten times. This chain uses TRBV19 with TRBJ1-1; D is undetermined. V gave up 1 base and J gave up 1 base, with 10 bases separating them. The germline gives CDR1 LNHDA, CDR2 SQIVND (reference sequence). The CDR3 covers 15 residues. The CDR3 DNA sequence: TGTGCCAGTAGTATAGGTACACGCGGGAACACTGAAGCTTTCTTT. It is translated as CASSIGTRGNTEAFF.

The CDR3 nucleotides read TGTGCCAGCAGCCAAGATGCGGGAGAATACAATGAGCAGTTCTTC. This gives the protein CASSQDAGEYNEQFF. The chain carries TRBV4-2 and TRBJ2-1; TRBD2 matches at 7 bases. Germline loops: CDR1 LGHNA, CDR2 YNFKEQ. This CDR3 region has 15 residues. J lost 4 bases, V lost 0 bases, and 3 bases had no gene match.